This record looks at one TCR beta chain sequence and its context. This sample was taken from a study of blood T cell repertoires in COVID-19. Background on the study: Whether acute or convalescent, the COVID-19 samples came from the United States, Italy and Spain. T cells, B-cell-depleted T cells, or PBMCs supplied cDNA or gDNA.

V was trimmed by 0 bases and J by 2 bases, leaving 13 bases between them. Per germline, CDR1 SGHTA and CDR2 FQGTGA. The CDR3 totals 16 residues. Source study methods: Nucleated cell counts were estimated from reference gene primer amplification. Clones were read by immunoSEQ multiplex PCR, and TCRdb kept only the in-frame ones, dropping some. From that table come the V and J calls and clone size; the DNA was used to work out D and trimming. The sample records about 170,000 clones, around 82% being singletons. V is TRBV7-3 and J is TRBJ1-2; maybe TRBD1 (6 bases). Sequencing used peripheral blood. The source is a human donor with acute or convalescent COVID-19. The donor label of this sample is uncertain. The CDR3 DNA reads TGTGCCAGCAGCTTAACAGGGACACAAGGAAACTATGGCTACACCTTC. Its translation: CASSLTGTQGNYGYTF.